This T cell receptor (beta chain) was observed in a study of T cell responses to AZD1222 COVID-19 vaccine. The study's findings and limits: Regions 160-218 and 743-854 dominated among vaccine-associated CD4 TCRs spanning spike. There were repertoire samples only from the period after the peak T cell response.

As to this clone: Antigen specificity is unknown.

The method was immunoSEQ multiplex PCR; TCRdb's version includes in-frame clones alone and lacks a portion of them. Among over 45,000 clones listed, more than 80% were seen once. Sequencing was performed on peripheral blood, taken 28 days after the second AZD1222 dose. The sequence derives from an adult who received the AZD1222 COVID-19 vaccine.

In nucleotides, the CDR3 is TGTGCCAGCAGCCAGACGGTCGGGACAGCCTCCCCCTACGAGCAGTACTTC. This codes for CASSQTVGTASPYEQYF. The genes are TRBV3-1 (or the pseudogene TRBV3-2) and TRBJ2-7, with TRBD1 matching over 7 bases. With V trimmed by 3 bases and J by 2 bases, 13 bases remained unmatched. The V gene's germline CDR1 is LGHDT and CDR2 YNNKEL (reference sequence). This CDR3 spans 17 amino acids.